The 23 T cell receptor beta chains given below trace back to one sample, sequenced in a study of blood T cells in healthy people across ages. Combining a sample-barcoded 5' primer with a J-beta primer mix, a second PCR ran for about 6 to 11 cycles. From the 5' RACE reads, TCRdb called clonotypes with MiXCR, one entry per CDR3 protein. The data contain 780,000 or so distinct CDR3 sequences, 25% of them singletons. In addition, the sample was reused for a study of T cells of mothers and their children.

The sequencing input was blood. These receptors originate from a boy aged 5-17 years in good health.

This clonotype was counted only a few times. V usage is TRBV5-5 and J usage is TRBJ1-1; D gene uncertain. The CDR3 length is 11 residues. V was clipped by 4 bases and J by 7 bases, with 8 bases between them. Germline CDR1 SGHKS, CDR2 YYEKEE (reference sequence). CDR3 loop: CASSGSNEAFF. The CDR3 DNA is TGTGCCAGCAGCGGATCTAATGAAGCTTTCTTT.

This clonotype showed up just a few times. The CDR3 here is CASTLQGGGALNEQFF. In DNA, the CDR3 is TGTGCCAGCACCCTCCAGGGCGGGGGGGCCTTGAATGAGCAGTTCTTC. This rearrangement joins TRBV7-9 to TRBJ2-1; 9 nucleotides line up with TRBD2. After removal of 7 bases from V and 7 bases from J, the junction contained 14 bases not matched to a gene. Germline CDR1 is SEHNR and CDR2 is FQNEAQ (reference sequence). The CDR3 loop spans 16 amino acids.

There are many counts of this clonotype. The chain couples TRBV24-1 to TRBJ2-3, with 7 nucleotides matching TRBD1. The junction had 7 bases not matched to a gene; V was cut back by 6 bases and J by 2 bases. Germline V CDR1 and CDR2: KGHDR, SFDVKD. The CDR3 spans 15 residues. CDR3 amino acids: CATSNRDSVTDTQYF. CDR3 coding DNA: TGTGCCACCAGTAACCGGGACAGCGTCACAGATACGCAGTATTTT.

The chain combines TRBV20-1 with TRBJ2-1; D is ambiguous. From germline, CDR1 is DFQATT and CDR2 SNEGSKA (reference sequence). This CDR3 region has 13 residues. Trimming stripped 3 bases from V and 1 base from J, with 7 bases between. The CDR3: CSARPESYNEQFF. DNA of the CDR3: TGCAGTGCTAGGCCGGAGTCCTACAATGAGCAGTTCTTC.

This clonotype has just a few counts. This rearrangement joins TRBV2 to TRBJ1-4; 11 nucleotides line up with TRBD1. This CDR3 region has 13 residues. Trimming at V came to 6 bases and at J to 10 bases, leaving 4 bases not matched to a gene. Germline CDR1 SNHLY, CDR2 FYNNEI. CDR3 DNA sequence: TGTGCCAGCAGCGGGACAGGGGGATTAAAACTGTTTTTT. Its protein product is CASSGTGGLKLFF. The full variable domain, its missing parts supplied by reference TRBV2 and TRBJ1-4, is EPEVTQTPSHQVTQMGQEVILRCVPISNHLYFYWYRQILGQKVEFLVSFYNNEISEKSEIFDDQFSVERPDGSNFTLKIRSTKLEDSAMYFCASSGTGGLKLFFGSGTQLSVL.

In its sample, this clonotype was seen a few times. The CDR3 loop is CASSPTDSYEQYF. In nucleotides, the CDR3 is TGTGCCAGCAGTCCGACAGACTCCTACGAGCAGTACTTC. The chain links TRBV28 to TRBJ2-7; the D gene is possibly TRBD1 (5 bases). CDR3 size: 13 residues. Germline V gene lookup returns CDR1 MDHEN and CDR2 SYDVKM. V was shortened by 5 bases and J by 0 bases, with 8 bases between the two germline ends.

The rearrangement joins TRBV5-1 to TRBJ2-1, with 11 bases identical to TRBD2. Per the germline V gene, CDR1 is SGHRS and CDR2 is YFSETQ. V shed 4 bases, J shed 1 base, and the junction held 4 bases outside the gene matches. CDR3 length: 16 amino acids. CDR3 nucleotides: TGCGCCAGCAGCAGGGGACTAGCGGTTTCCTACAATGAGCAGTTCTTC. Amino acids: CASSRGLAVSYNEQFF.

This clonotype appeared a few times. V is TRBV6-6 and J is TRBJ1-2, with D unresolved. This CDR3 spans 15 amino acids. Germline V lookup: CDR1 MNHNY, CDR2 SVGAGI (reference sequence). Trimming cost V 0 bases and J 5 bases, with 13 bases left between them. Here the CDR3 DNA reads TGTGCCAGCAGTTACTCGGGTGCGAGCTCTTATGGCTACACCTTC. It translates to CASSYSGASSYGYTF.

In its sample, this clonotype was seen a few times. Written as DNA, the CDR3 is TGTGCCAGCGGCCGTCCGGGACTAGGGAGAGGAGATACGCAGTATTTT. This encodes CASGRPGLGRGDTQYF. The genes are TRBV12-3 or TRBV12-4 and TRBJ2-3; 8 nucleotides align to TRBD2. V was clipped by 8 bases and J by 5 bases; unmatched bases: 15. CDR3 size: 16 residues.

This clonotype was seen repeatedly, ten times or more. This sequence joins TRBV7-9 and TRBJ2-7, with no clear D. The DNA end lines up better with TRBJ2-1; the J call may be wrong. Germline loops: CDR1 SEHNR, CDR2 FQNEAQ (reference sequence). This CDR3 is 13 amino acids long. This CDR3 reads CASSPSLGNEQFF. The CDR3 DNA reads TGTGCCAGCAGTCCGAGTCTGGGCAATGAGCAGTTCTTC.

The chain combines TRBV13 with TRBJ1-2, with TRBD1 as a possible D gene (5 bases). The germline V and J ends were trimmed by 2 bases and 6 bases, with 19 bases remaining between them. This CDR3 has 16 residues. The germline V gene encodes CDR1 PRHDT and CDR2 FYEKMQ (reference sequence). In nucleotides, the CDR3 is TGTGCCAGCAGCTTAAGTTTAGGAAGGGGCTACGATGGCTACACCTTC. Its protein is CASSLSLGRGYDGYTF.

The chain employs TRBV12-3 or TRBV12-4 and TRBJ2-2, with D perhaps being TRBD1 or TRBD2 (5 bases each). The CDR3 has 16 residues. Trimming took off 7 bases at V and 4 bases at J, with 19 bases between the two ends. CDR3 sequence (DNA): TGTGCCAGCATTGGGGGTTTGGGGCGTATCACCGGGGAGCTGTTTTTT. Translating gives CASIGGLGRITGELFF.

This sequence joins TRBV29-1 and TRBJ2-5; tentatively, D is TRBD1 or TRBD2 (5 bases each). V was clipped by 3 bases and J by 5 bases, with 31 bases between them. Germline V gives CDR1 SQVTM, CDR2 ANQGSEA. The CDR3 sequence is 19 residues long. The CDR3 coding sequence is TGCAGCGTTGAGATTGTATCGGGAACAGGCGGACTGGGGCTTGAGACCCAGTACTTC. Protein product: CSVEIVSGTGGLGLETQYF.

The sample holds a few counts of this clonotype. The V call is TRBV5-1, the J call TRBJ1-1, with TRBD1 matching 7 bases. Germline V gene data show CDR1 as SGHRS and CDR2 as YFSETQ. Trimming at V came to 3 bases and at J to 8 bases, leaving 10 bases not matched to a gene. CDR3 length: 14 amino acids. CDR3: CASSYTAGTEEAFF. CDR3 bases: TGCGCCAGCAGCTACACCGCCGGGACAGAGGAAGCTTTCTTT.

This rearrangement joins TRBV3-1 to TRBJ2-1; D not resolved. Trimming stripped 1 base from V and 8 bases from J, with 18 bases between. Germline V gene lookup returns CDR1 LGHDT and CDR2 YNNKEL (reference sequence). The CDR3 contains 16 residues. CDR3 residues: CASSQGVGDSSDEQFF. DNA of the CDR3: TGTGCCAGCAGCCAAGGAGTCGGCGACTCATCGGATGAGCAGTTCTTC.

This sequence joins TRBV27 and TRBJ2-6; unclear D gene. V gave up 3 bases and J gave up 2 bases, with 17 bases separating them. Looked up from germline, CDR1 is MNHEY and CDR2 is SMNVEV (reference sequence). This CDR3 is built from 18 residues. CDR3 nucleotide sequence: TGTGCCAGCAGTTTCTCCTGGGCAGTAAGTCCTGGGGCCAACGTCCTGACTTTC. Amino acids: CASSFSWAVSPGANVLTF.

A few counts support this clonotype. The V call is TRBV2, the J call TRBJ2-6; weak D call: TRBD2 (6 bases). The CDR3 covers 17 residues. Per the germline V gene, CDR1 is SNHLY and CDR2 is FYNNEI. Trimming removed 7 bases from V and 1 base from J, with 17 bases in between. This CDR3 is CASNGGQRKSGANVLTF. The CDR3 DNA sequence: TGTGCCAGCAATGGAGGGCAGCGGAAATCTGGGGCCAACGTCCTGACTTTC.

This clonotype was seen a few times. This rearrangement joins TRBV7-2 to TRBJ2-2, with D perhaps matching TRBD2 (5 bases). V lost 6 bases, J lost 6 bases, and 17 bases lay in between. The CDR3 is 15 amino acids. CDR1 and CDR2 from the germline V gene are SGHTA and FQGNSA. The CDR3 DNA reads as TGTGCCAGCAGTCGCAGGACTTCCTCTCCCGGGGAGCTGTTTTTT. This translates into CASSRRTSSPGELFF.

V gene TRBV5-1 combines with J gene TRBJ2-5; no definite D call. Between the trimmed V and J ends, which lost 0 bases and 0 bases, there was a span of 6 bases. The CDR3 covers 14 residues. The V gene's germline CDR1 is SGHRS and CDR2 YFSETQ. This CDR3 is CASSLAADQETQYF. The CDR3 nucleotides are TGCGCCAGCAGCTTGGCGGCGGACCAAGAGACCCAGTACTTC.

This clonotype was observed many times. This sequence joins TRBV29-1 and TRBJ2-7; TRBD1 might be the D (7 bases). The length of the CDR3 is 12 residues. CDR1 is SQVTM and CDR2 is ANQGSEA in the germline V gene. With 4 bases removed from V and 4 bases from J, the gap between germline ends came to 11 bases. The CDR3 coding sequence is TGCAGCGTTGTCAGGGGGGTTTACGAGCAGTACTTC. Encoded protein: CSVVRGVYEQYF.

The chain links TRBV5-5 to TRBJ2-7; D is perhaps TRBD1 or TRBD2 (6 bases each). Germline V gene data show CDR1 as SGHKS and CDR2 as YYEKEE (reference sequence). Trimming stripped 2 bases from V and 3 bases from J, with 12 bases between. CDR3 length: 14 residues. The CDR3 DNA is TGTGCCAGCAGCTTCGGGGGCGACTTCTACGAGCAGTACTTC. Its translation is CASSFGGDFYEQYF.

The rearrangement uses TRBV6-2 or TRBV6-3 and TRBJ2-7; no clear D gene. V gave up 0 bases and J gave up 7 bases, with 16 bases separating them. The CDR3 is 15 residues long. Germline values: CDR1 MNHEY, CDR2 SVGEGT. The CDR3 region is CASSYSTQSTREQYF. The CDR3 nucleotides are TGTGCCAGCAGTTACTCGACCCAATCGACGAGGGAGCAGTACTTC.

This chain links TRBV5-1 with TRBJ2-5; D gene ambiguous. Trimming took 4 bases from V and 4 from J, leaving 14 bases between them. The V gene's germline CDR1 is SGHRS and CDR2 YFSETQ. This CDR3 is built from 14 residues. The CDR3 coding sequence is TGCGCCAGCAGCCCGGGTGGGTACCGAGAGACCCAGTACTTC. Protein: CASSPGGYRETQYF.